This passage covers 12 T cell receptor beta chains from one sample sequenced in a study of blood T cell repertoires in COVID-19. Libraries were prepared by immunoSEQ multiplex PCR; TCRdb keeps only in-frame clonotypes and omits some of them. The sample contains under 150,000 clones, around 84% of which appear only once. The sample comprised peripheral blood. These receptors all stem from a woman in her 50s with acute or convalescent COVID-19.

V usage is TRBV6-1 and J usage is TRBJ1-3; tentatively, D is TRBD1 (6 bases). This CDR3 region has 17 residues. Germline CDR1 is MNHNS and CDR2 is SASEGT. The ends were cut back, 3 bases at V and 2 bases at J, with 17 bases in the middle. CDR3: CASSDSPQGRTGNTIYF. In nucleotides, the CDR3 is TGTGCCAGCAGTGATTCTCCCCAGGGGAGAACTGGAAACACCATATATTTT.

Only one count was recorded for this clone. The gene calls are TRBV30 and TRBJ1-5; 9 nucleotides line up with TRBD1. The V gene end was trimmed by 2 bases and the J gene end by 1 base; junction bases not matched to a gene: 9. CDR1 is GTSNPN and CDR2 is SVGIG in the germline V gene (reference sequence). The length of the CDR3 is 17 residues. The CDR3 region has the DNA TGTGCCTGGAGTAGAGGACAGGGGTCCGTGAGCAATCAGCCCCAGCATTTT. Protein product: CAWSRGQGSVSNQPQHF.

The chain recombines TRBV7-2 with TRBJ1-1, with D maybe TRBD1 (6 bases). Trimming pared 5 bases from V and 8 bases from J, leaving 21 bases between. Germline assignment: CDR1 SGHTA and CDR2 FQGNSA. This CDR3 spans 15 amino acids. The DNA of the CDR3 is TGTGCCAGCAGCCCCCGACAGGTGAACACTGAGGAAGCTTTCTTT. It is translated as CASSPRQVNTEEAFF.

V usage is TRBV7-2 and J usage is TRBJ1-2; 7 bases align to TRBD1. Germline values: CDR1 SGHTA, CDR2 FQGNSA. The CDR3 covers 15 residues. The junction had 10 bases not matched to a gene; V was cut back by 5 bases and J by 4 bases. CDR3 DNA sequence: TGTGCCAGCAGCCCCGGGGACAGCCAATCCTATGGCTACACCTTC. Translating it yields CASSPGDSQSYGYTF. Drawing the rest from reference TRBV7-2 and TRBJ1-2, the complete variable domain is GAGVSQSPSNKVTEKGKDVELRCDPISGHTALYWYRQSLGQGLEFLIYFQGNSAPDKSGLPSDRFSAERTGGSVSTLTIQRTQQEDSAVYLCASSPGDSQSYGYTFGSGTRLTVV.

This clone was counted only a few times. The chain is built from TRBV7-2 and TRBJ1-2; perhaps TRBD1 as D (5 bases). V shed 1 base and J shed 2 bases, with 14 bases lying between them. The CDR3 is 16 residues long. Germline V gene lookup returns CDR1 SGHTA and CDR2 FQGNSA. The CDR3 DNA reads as TGTGCCAGCAGCTTAGAACCCTTGACAGAAAACTATGGCTACACCTTC. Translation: CASSLEPLTENYGYTF.

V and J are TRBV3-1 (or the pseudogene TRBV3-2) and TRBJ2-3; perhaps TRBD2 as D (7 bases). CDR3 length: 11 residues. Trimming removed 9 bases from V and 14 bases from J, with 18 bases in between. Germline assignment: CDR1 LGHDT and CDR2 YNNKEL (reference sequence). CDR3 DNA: TGTGCCAGTGACGGGGGGCCCCTTCGGTATTTT. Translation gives CASDGGPLRYF.

CDR3 amino acids: CAWDADSPEAFF. The CDR3 nucleotides read TGTGCCTGGGACGCCGATAGCCCTGAAGCTTTCTTT. The rearrangement uses TRBV30 and TRBJ1-1, with unresolved D. This CDR3 spans 12 amino acids. The V and J ends lost 5 bases and 6 bases respectively, with 13 bases between them. Per the germline V gene, CDR1 is GTSNPN and CDR2 is SVGIG (reference sequence). Full variable domain (missing parts from reference TRBV30 and TRBJ1-1): SQTIHQWPATLVQPVGSPLSLECTVEGTSNPNLYWYRQAAGRGLQLLFYSVGIGQISSEVPQNLSASRPQDRQFILSSKKLLLSDSGFYLCAWDADSPEAFFGQGTRLTVV.

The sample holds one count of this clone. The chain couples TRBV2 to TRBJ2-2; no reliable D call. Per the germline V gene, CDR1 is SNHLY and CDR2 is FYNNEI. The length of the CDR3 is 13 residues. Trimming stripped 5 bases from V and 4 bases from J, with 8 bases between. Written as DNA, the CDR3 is TGTGCCAGCAGTTGGTCGGGCACCGGGGAGCTGTTTTTT. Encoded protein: CASSWSGTGELFF.

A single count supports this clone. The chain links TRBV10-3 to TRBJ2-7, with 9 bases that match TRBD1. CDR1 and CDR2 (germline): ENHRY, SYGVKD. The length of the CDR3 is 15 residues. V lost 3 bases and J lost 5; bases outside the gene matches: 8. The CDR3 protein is CAISDRSGQGHEQYF. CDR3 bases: TGTGCCATCAGTGATAGGTCGGGACAGGGCCACGAGCAGTACTTC.

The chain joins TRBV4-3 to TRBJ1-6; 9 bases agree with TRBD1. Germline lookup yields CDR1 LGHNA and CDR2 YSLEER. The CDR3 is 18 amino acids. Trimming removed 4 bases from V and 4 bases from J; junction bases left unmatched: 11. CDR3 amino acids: CASSRWTGTGTYNSPLHF. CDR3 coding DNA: TGCGCCAGCAGCCGCTGGACCGGGACAGGGACGTATAATTCACCCCTCCACTTT.

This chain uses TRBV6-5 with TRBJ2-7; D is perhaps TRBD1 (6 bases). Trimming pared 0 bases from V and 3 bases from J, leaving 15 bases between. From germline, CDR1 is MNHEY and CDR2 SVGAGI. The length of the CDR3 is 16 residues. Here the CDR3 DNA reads TGTGCCAGCAGTTACTCGAATCCAGGGGCCCTCTACGAGCAGTACTTC. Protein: CASSYSNPGALYEQYF.

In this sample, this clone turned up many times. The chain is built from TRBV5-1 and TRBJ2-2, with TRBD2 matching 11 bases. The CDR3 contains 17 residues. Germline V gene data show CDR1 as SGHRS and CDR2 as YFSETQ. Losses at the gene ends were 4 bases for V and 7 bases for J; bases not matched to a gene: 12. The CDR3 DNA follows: TGCGCCAGCAGCGGCACTAGCGGGGGCAGAGTCCTCGGGGAGCTGTTTTTT. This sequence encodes CASSGTSGGRVLGELFF.